One T cell receptor (beta chain) is described in this entry. Its matching antigen is unknown. This CDR3 region has 17 residues. Germline trimming cut 5 bases from V and 0 bases from J; bases unmatched to any gene: 6. Germline V CDR1 and CDR2: DFQATT, SNEGSKA (reference sequence). These data originate in a study of T-cell memory formation after mild COVID-19. Across the whole study: TCR clusters mostly belonged to single donors.

5'RACE primed at constant segments yielded TCR alpha and TCR beta cDNA libraries bearing sample barcodes and UMIs. TCRdb passed the 5' RACE reads through MiXCR, listing each CDR3 protein once. Altogether 550,000 to 700,000 distinct CDR3 sequences are present, 15% to 20% being singletons, with the ten largest covering roughly 7.8%. General study findings and limits: There were some responding clones in pre-infection memory, which suggested that cross-reactive memory had joined.

J is TRBJ2-1 and V is TRBV20-1; 14 nucleotides match TRBD2. The sequence was obtained from an adult woman who had mild COVID-19 (a few samples of this study predate the infection). Cell type and time point are not known. Sequencing was done on a sample of PBMCs or a T cell subset sorted from them (not recorded which). CDR3 nucleotides: TGCAGTGCTTGGACTAGCGGGGGGACTGCCTCCTACAATGAGCAGTTCTTC. Protein product: CSAWTSGGTASYNEQFF.